The 27 T cell receptor beta chains listed next were all sequenced from one sample in a study of blood T cell repertoires in COVID-19. Method: immunoSEQ multiplex PCR; TCRdb's copy keeps in-frame clones and lacks some. The sample has around 150,000 clones; roughly 84% are singletons. The source material was PBMCs or T cells enriched from blood (not recorded which). The source of these receptors is a woman in her sixties or seventies who had recovered from COVID-19.

This rearrangement joins TRBV7-9 to TRBJ1-4, with a weak D call TRBD1 (5 bases). This CDR3 comprises 15 residues. Germline loops: CDR1 SEHNR, CDR2 FQNEAQ (reference sequence). V gave up 5 bases and J gave up 5 bases, with 15 bases separating them. This chain's CDR3 is CASSTRQSVNEKLFF. CDR3 nucleotides: TGTGCCAGCAGCACCCGACAGTCAGTAAATGAAAAACTGTTTTTT. The full variable domain, rest sourced from reference TRBV7-9 and TRBJ1-4, is DTGVSQNPRHKITKRGQNVTFRCDPISEHNRLYWYRQTLGQGPEFLTYFQNEAQLEKSRLLSDRFSAERPKGSFSTLEIQRTEQGDSAMYLCASSTRQSVNEKLFFGSGTQLSVL.

J is TRBJ2-1 and V is TRBV5-1; the D gene is possibly TRBD1 (6 bases). Germline loops: CDR1 SGHRS, CDR2 YFSETQ. There are 15 residues in the CDR3. The V and J ends lost 0 bases and 0 bases respectively, with 7 bases between them. CDR3 amino acids: CASSLGQASYNEQFF. CDR3 nucleotide sequence: TGCGCCAGCAGCTTGGGACAGGCCTCCTACAATGAGCAGTTCTTC.

The chain is built from TRBV9 and TRBJ2-7, with 8 bases aligning to TRBD1. Trimming at V came to 5 bases and at J to 0 bases, leaving 4 bases not matched to a gene. This CDR3 contains 14 residues. The germline gives CDR1 SGDLS, CDR2 YYNGEE. In DNA form, the CDR3 reads TGTGCCAGCAGTCGACAGGGGAGCTCCTACGAGCAGTACTTC. Amino acids: CASSRQGSSYEQYF.

The chain has TRBV6-2 or TRBV6-3 and TRBJ1-1, with unresolved D. V was clipped by 2 bases and J by 3 bases, with 13 bases between them. CDR1 and CDR2 (germline): MNHEY, SVGEGT. The CDR3 sequence is 15 residues long. In DNA form, the CDR3 reads TGTGCCAGCAGTTACGGACGTCCGGAGGACACTGAAGCTTTCTTT. As protein: CASSYGRPEDTEAFF.

The chain is built from TRBV14 and TRBJ2-2; maybe TRBD1 (5 bases). The CDR3 spans 15 residues. V lost 6 bases and J lost 1, with 12 bases in between. CDR1 and CDR2 (germline): SGHDN, FVKESK. CDR3 nucleotide sequence: TGTGCCAGCAGACGGACAACGTTGAACACCGGGGAGCTGTTTTTT. Translating it yields CASRRTTLNTGELFF. The variable domain in full, completed from reference TRBV14 and TRBJ2-2, reads EAGVTQFPSHSVIEKGQTVTLRCDPISGHDNLYWYRRVMGKEIKFLLHFVKESKQDESGMPNNRFLAERTGGTYSTLKVQPAELEDSGVYFCASRRTTLNTGELFFGEGSRLTVL.

The chain combines TRBV5-1 with TRBJ2-1; 10 bases align to TRBD2. Losses at the gene ends were 5 bases for V and 6 bases for J; bases not matched to a gene: 5. Germline V gives CDR1 SGHRS, CDR2 YFSETQ. The CDR3 spans 14 residues. The CDR3 reads CASRRTSGANEQFF. CDR3 coding DNA: TGCGCCAGCAGGAGGACTAGCGGTGCCAATGAGCAGTTCTTC.

The V call is TRBV10-1, the J call TRBJ1-6, with 8 nucleotides matching TRBD1. The ends lost 3 bases at V and 7 bases at J; junction bases unmatched: 5. This CDR3 has 15 amino acids. Germline CDR1 and CDR2: WNHNN and SYGVQD (reference sequence). DNA of the CDR3: TGCGCCAGCAGTGATGGACAGGGAAACAATTCACCCCTCCACTTT. Protein: CASSDGQGNNSPLHF.

The chain carries TRBV6-5 and TRBJ1-4, with D unresolved. Germline values: CDR1 MNHEY, CDR2 SVGAGI. V gave up 6 bases and J gave up 17 bases, with 19 bases separating them. The CDR3 is 12 amino acids. The CDR3 nucleotides read TGTGCCAGCAGCCCCAGTCGCGGGGTCCTTTTTTTT. It encodes CASSPSRGVLFF.

This clone was seen a few times. The rearrangement uses TRBV4-1 and TRBJ2-3; 14 nucleotides line up with TRBD2. Germline values: CDR1 MGHRA, CDR2 YSYEKL. This CDR3 region has 17 residues. Unmatched junction bases numbered 8, after V lost 4 bases and J lost 5 bases. The CDR3 region has the DNA TGCGCCAGCAGCCTACGACTAGCGGGAGGGTGGGGAGATACGCAGTATTTT. Translating it yields CASSLRLAGGWGDTQYF.

The table lists this clone with a count of one. CDR3 loop: CSVGQQGRNTIYF. The CDR3 bases are TGCAGCGTTGGCCAACAGGGGAGGAACACCATATATTTT. This chain uses TRBV29-1 with TRBJ1-3; 7 bases line up with TRBD1. Germline values: CDR1 SQVTM, CDR2 ANQGSEA. The CDR3 has 13 residues. Unmatched junction bases numbered 7, after V lost 4 bases and J lost 7 bases.

The rearrangement links TRBV3-1 (or the pseudogene TRBV3-2) to TRBJ1-1; D is perhaps TRBD1 (6 bases). The germline V gene encodes CDR1 LGHDT and CDR2 YNNKEL (reference sequence). This CDR3 comprises 12 residues. Trimming removed 2 bases from V and 6 bases from J, with 7 bases in between. Here the CDR3 reads CASSQQGSEAFF. DNA for the CDR3: TGTGCCAGCAGCCAACAGGGGTCTGAAGCTTTCTTT.

The chain has TRBV18 and TRBJ2-2; 13 nucleotides agree with TRBD2. The germline V gene encodes CDR1 KGHSH and CDR2 LQKENI. The CDR3 has 18 residues. Trimming cost V 3 bases and J 4 bases; bases outside gene matches: 8. The CDR3 bases are TGTGCCAGCTCACCTCGGACTAGCGGGGGCGTCGGCACCGGGGAGCTGTTTTTT. Amino acids: CASSPRTSGGVGTGELFF.

The V and J genes are TRBV2 and TRBJ2-2; D is perhaps TRBD2 (5 bases). Looked up from germline, CDR1 is SNHLY and CDR2 is FYNNEI. CDR3 length: 14 residues. V shed 5 bases and J shed 6 bases, with 13 bases lying between them. The CDR3 coding sequence is TGTGCCAGCAGTTCACTAGTAAAGGCCGGGGAGCTGTTTTTT. Its translation: CASSSLVKAGELFF.

The chain joins TRBV30 to TRBJ2-1, with D possibly being TRBD2 (5 bases). The germline gives CDR1 GTSNPN, CDR2 SVGIG (reference sequence). V was shortened by 2 bases and J by 12 bases, with 8 bases between the two germline ends. This CDR3 is 10 amino acids long. DNA of the CDR3: TGTGCCTGGAGTCTAGCAGGGCAGTTCTTC. This translates into CAWSLAGQFF.

V and J are TRBV7-9 and TRBJ2-7, with D perhaps TRBD2 (7 bases). With 0 bases removed from V and 7 bases from J, the gap between germline ends came to 19 bases. The CDR3 loop spans 16 amino acids. Germline V lookup: CDR1 SEHNR, CDR2 FQNEAQ (reference sequence). DNA of the CDR3: TGTGCCAGCAGCTTAGCAACGCGGGGGCCGGCTTGGGAGCAGTACTTC. This translates into CASSLATRGPAWEQYF.

This sequence joins TRBV19 and TRBJ1-1; D might be TRBD1 (6 bases). The ends were cut back, 3 bases at V and 8 bases at J, with 16 bases in the middle. The CDR3 spans 14 residues. The germline gives CDR1 LNHDA, CDR2 SQIVND (reference sequence). The CDR3, as DNA: TGTGCCAGTAGTATTATAGGGGGGGGGACCGAAGCTTTCTTT. This translates into CASSIIGGGTEAFF. The whole variable domain, remainder taken from reference TRBV19 and TRBJ1-1, is DGGITQSPKYLFRKEGQNVTLSCEQNLNHDAMYWYRQDPGQGLRLIYYSQIVNDFQKGDIAEGYSVSREKKESFPLTVTSAQKNPTAFYLCASSIIGGGTEAFFGQGTRLTVV.

The V call is TRBV3-1 (or the pseudogene TRBV3-2), the J call TRBJ1-3, with D possibly matching TRBD1 (5 bases). The V and J ends lost 4 bases and 1 base respectively, with 20 bases between them. Germline lookup yields CDR1 LGHDT and CDR2 YNNKEL (reference sequence). This CDR3 spans 18 amino acids. In DNA, the CDR3 is TGTGCCAGCAGCCCCCGACCAGGGTTGCCTTATTCTGGAAACACCATATATTTT. Residues: CASSPRPGLPYSGNTIYF.

The chain combines TRBV7-8 with TRBJ1-2; D gene unclear. Trimming pared 3 bases from V and 3 bases from J, leaving 11 bases between. The CDR3 covers 14 residues. Looked up from germline, CDR1 is SGHVS and CDR2 is FQNEAQ. CDR3 coding DNA: TGTGCCAGCAGCTTCGCCTCCCAGGACTATGGCTACACCTTC. Amino acids: CASSFASQDYGYTF.

This chain joins TRBV7-9 and TRBJ1-1, with 8 bases that match TRBD1. Germline V gene data show CDR1 as SEHNR and CDR2 as FQNEAQ (reference sequence). V lost 5 bases to trimming and J lost 6 bases; unmatched junction nucleotides: 11. The CDR3 contains 15 residues. The CDR3 coding sequence is TGTGCCAGCAGCCCCGTGACAGGGGCATGGGCTGAAGCTTTCTTT. Protein product: CASSPVTGAWAEAFF. Using reference TRBV7-9 and TRBJ1-1 for the parts outside the CDR3, the full variable domain is DTGVSQNPRHKITKRGQNVTFRCDPISEHNRLYWYRQTLGQGPEFLTYFQNEAQLEKSRLLSDRFSAERPKGSFSTLEIQRTEQGDSAMYLCASSPVTGAWAEAFFGQGTRLTVV.

The genes are TRBV29-1 and TRBJ1-5; D is unresolved. The V gene lost 4 bases and the J gene lost 4 bases, with 8 bases spanning the gap. Germline-derived CDR1 and CDR2 are SQVTM and ANQGSEA. The length of the CDR3 is 12 residues. The CDR3 sequence is CSVGNGNQPQHF. The CDR3 DNA reads TGCAGCGTTGGAAACGGGAATCAGCCCCAGCATTTT.

The genes are TRBV5-6 and TRBJ2-7, with 8 bases fitting TRBD1. CDR1 is SGHDT, CDR2 YYEEEE, per germline. V dropped 2 bases and J dropped 1; count of bases not matched to a gene: 11. CDR3 length: 17 residues. Written as DNA, the CDR3 is TGTGCCAGCAGCTTTGCCCCCAGGGGGCATCGGTCCTACGAGCAGTACTTC. Encoded protein: CASSFAPRGHRSYEQYF.

V and J are TRBV2 and TRBJ2-1; possibly TRBD2 for D (7 bases). Trimming pared 7 bases from V and 5 bases from J, leaving 21 bases between. The CDR3 totals 16 residues. The germline V gene has CDR1 SNHLY and CDR2 FYNNEI. The CDR3 is CASTKDVGGGHNEQFF. The CDR3, as DNA: TGTGCCAGCACGAAGGATGTGGGCGGGGGCCACAATGAGCAGTTCTTC.

The chain is built from TRBV28 and TRBJ2-5, with D tentatively TRBD1 (5 bases). The CDR3 consists of 15 residues. Germline V gene data show CDR1 as MDHEN and CDR2 as SYDVKM. The V gene lost 3 bases and the J gene lost 1 base, with 12 bases spanning the gap. The CDR3 sequence: CASSFPPDSQETQYF. In nucleotides, the CDR3 is TGTGCCAGCAGTTTTCCTCCAGACAGCCAAGAGACCCAGTACTTC. Full variable domain (missing parts from reference TRBV28 and TRBJ2-5): DVKVTQSSRYLVKRTGEKVFLECVQDMDHENMFWYRQDPGLGLRLIYFSYDVKMKEKGDIPEGYSVSREKKERFSLILESASTNQTSMYLCASSFPPDSQETQYFGPGTRLLVL.

The chain carries TRBV5-1 and TRBJ2-7; possible D gene TRBD1, 6 bases. The ends were cut back, 4 bases at V and 3 bases at J, with 14 bases in the middle. CDR3 length: 14 amino acids. CDR1 and CDR2 (germline): SGHRS, YFSETQ. CDR3 loop: CASSPGGGGYEQYF. The CDR3 DNA reads as TGCGCCAGCAGCCCCGGTGGGGGCGGCTACGAGCAGTACTTC.

This chain joins TRBV7-6 and TRBJ2-3; D might be TRBD2 (6 bases). CDR3 size: 15 residues. CDR1 is SGHVS and CDR2 is FNYEAQ in the germline V gene. V lost 5 bases, J lost 4 bases, and 16 bases lay in between. The CDR3: CASSALLATPDTQYF. The CDR3 DNA is TGTGCCAGCAGCGCCCTGCTAGCGACGCCAGATACGCAGTATTTT.

The CDR3 sequence: CASRYGTGAYEQYF. The DNA of the CDR3 is TGTGCCAGCAGATACGGGACAGGGGCCTACGAGCAGTACTTC. This sequence joins TRBV11-1 and TRBJ2-7; the match to TRBD1 covers 10 bases. The germline gives CDR1 SGHAT, CDR2 FQDESV (reference sequence). Trimming at V came to 6 bases and at J to 2 bases, leaving 4 bases not matched to a gene. The CDR3 is 14 amino acids.

In its sample, this clone was seen a few times. The V gene is TRBV4-1, the J gene TRBJ2-7, with TRBD2 as a possible D gene (7 bases). With 0 bases removed from V and 4 bases from J, the gap between germline ends came to 13 bases. Per the germline V gene, CDR1 is MGHRA and CDR2 is YSYEKL. This CDR3 has 15 amino acids. The CDR3 sequence: CASSQEQGGGYEQYF. CDR3 nucleotide sequence: TGCGCCAGCAGCCAAGAACAGGGAGGGGGATACGAGCAGTACTTC.